These 32 T cell receptor beta chains were all obtained from the same sample, sequenced in a study of blood T cells in healthy people across ages. The authors ran a second PCR of about 7 to 12 cycles using a sample-barcoded 5' primer and a J-beta primer mix. TCRdb used MiXCR to reprocess the 5' RACE reads, holding one entry per CDR3 protein. The sample shows about 1,500,000 distinct CDR3 sequences, approximately 30% of them seen only once. The sequencing sample was made of blood. Every receptor here comes from a woman under 40 in good health.

The chain recombines TRBV7-3 with TRBJ1-2, with 11 bases identical to TRBD1. The CDR3 extends over 14 amino acids. V lost 5 bases to trimming and J lost 6 bases; unmatched junction nucleotides: 5. Germline lookup yields CDR1 SGHTA and CDR2 FQGTGA. The CDR3 DNA sequence: TGTGCCAGCAGCGCGCCGGGACAGGGGGATGGCTACACCTTC. This sequence encodes CASSAPGQGDGYTF.

This chain connects TRBV12-3 or TRBV12-4 to TRBJ1-1, with D maybe TRBD1 (5 bases). The CDR3 runs 16 residues. Trimming removed 5 bases from V and 0 bases from J, with 16 bases in between. The CDR3 is CASSPVGDRMNTEAFF. The CDR3 bases are TGTGCCAGCAGTCCTGTGGGGGACCGGATGAACACTGAAGCTTTCTTT.

The gene calls are TRBV5-4 and TRBJ2-7; a possible D gene is TRBD1 (7 bases). Germline assignment: CDR1 SGHNT and CDR2 YYREEE (reference sequence). V was clipped by 3 bases and J by 0 bases, with 22 bases between them. This CDR3 is built from 18 residues. CDR3 sequence reads: CASSSAGPNAGGSYEQYF. CDR3 in DNA: TGTGCCAGCAGCTCCGCGGGACCCAACGCAGGGGGCTCCTACGAGCAGTACTTC.

This clonotype came up many times. The chain recombines TRBV10-3 with TRBJ2-7; 9 nucleotides align to TRBD1. The V segment lost 6 bases and the J segment 2 bases; nucleotides outside the gene matches: 8. The CDR3 has 15 amino acids. Germline CDR1 reads ENHRY; CDR2 reads SYGVKD. CDR3 coding DNA: TGTGCCATCAGCCCCGGACAGGGGAAAACCTACGAGCAGTACTTC. Encoded protein: CAISPGQGKTYEQYF.

This clonotype was seen at least ten times. The chain links TRBV20-1 to TRBJ2-5; the D is unclear. CDR1 DFQATT and CDR2 SNEGSKA come from the germline V gene (reference sequence). V shed 3 bases and J shed 5 bases, with 10 bases lying between them. This CDR3 is built from 12 residues. The CDR3 protein is CSASGAGETQYF. The DNA of the CDR3 is TGCAGTGCTAGCGGAGCTGGGGAGACCCAGTACTTC.

The table lists this clonotype with many counts. The V gene is TRBV25-1, the J gene TRBJ2-1; D uncertain. The ends were cut back, 5 bases at V and 5 bases at J, with 13 bases in the middle. This CDR3 has 14 amino acids. The V gene's germline CDR1 is MGHDK and CDR2 SYGVNS. In nucleotides, the CDR3 is TGTGCCAGCAGTAACCCGCCTGGGAACAATGAGCAGTTCTTC. Its protein product is CASSNPPGNNEQFF.

V usage is TRBV7-9 and J usage is TRBJ2-7, with 7 nucleotides matching TRBD1. V dropped 5 bases and J dropped 6; count of bases not matched to a gene: 13. Germline lookup yields CDR1 SEHNR and CDR2 FQNEAQ (reference sequence). CDR3 size: 15 residues. The CDR3, as DNA: TGTGCCAGCAGCCCCAGACAGGGAATCGCTTCCGAGCAGTACTTC. The encoded protein is CASSPRQGIASEQYF.

J is TRBJ2-3 and V is TRBV18, with 9 nucleotides matching TRBD2. V trimming: 2 bases; J trimming: 0 bases; junction bases outside the gene matches: 9. CDR3 size: 18 residues. Germline CDR1 reads KGHSH; CDR2 reads LQKENI. CDR3 sequence: CASSPTNVTSGSTDTQYF. The CDR3 DNA reads as TGTGCCAGCTCACCAACAAACGTCACTAGCGGGAGCACAGATACGCAGTATTTT.

Notes on this clonotype: One end of the junction does not line up with germline, which may come from a read error. The V and J genes are TRBV10-3 and TRBJ2-1; possibly TRBD1 or TRBD2 for D (5 bases each). From germline, CDR1 is ENHRY and CDR2 SYGVKD. The CDR3 extends over 13 amino acids. CDR3 sequence reads: CAISESGPGEQFF. For the CDR3, the DNA is TGTGCCATCAGCGAGTCGGGGCCCGGTGAGCAGTTCTTC.

The chain is built from TRBV4-1 and TRBJ1-2; no clear D. Trimming left V 1 base short and J 6 bases short, with 9 bases between. This CDR3 region has 13 residues. CDR1 and CDR2 (germline): MGHRA, YSYEKL. CDR3 DNA: TGCGCCAGCAGCCAAGGTCTTCTGAATGGCTACACCTTC. Its translation is CASSQGLLNGYTF.

This chain joins TRBV7-2 and TRBJ1-2, with D maybe TRBD1 (6 bases). V was clipped by 3 bases and J by 6 bases, with 14 bases between them. CDR3 length: 14 amino acids. Germline V lookup: CDR1 SGHTA, CDR2 FQGNSA. CDR3 nucleotides: TGTGCCAGCAGCTTGGGACATTTCCTGGATGGCTACACCTTC. Translated: CASSLGHFLDGYTF. The whole variable domain, filled in from reference TRBV7-2 and TRBJ1-2, reads GAGVSQSPSNKVTEKGKDVELRCDPISGHTALYWYRQSLGQGLEFLIYFQGNSAPDKSGLPSDRFSAERTGGSVSTLTIQRTQQEDSAVYLCASSLGHFLDGYTFGSGTRLTVV.

J is TRBJ1-1 and V is TRBV27; D may be TRBD1 (5 bases). Deletions cut 8 bases from V and 6 bases from J, with 7 bases between. The CDR3 sequence is 10 residues long. Per the germline V gene, CDR1 is MNHEY and CDR2 is SMNVEV (reference sequence). The CDR3 bases are TGTGCCAGCGGACACGCTGAAGCTTTCTTT. Translated: CASGHAEAFF.

This sequence joins TRBV10-3 and TRBJ1-2; 10 positions agree with TRBD1. The V gene's germline CDR1 is ENHRY and CDR2 SYGVKD. Trimming took 2 bases from V and 2 from J; bases not matched to a gene: 8. The CDR3 is 17 amino acids. CDR3 protein: CAISEPPGQGSNYGYTF. The DNA for the CDR3 is TGTGCCATCAGTGAGCCCCCGGGACAGGGGTCCAACTATGGCTACACCTTC.

This clonotype was detected many times. CDR3: CASSQMTRSDEQYF. The CDR3 DNA follows: TGTGCCAGCAGCCAGATGACCCGGTCAGACGAGCAGTACTTC. The chain is built from TRBV11-2 and TRBJ2-7, with D unclear. In germline, CDR1 is SGHAT, CDR2 FQNNGV. The CDR3 length is 14 residues. V was trimmed by 5 bases and J by 5 bases, leaving 16 bases between them.

The V gene is TRBV20-1, the J gene TRBJ1-4; TRBD1 matches 7 bases. Germline V lookup: CDR1 DFQATT, CDR2 SNEGSKA (reference sequence). This CDR3 is built from 14 residues. The J segment lost 7 bases and the V segment lost 0 bases, leaving 5 bases of the junction unmatched. The CDR3 region is CSARERGRGEKLFF. As DNA, the CDR3 is TGCAGTGCTAGAGAAAGGGGGCGCGGTGAAAAACTGTTTTTT.

This clonotype was found many times. The rearrangement joins TRBV5-1 to TRBJ2-7; 7 bases map to TRBD1. CDR1 is SGHRS, CDR2 YFSETQ, per germline. The CDR3 is made up of 15 amino acids. The V segment lost 0 bases and the J segment 0 bases; nucleotides outside the gene matches: 3. The CDR3 coding sequence is TGCGCCAGCAGCTTGGTCCAGGGGGACTCCTACGAGCAGTACTTC. This gives the protein CASSLVQGDSYEQYF.

In its sample, this clonotype was seen a few times. A much larger clone differs by one base, so this may be a read error. The rearrangement links TRBV24-1 to TRBJ2-5, with 9 bases identical to TRBD1. Germline V gene data show CDR1 as KGHDR and CDR2 as SFDVKD. The CDR3 spans 14 residues. V was clipped by 7 bases and J by 5 bases; unmatched bases: 7. Written as DNA, the CDR3 is TGTGCCACCAGGGACCGCGGACAGGGGGAGACCCAGTACTTC. Translation gives CATRDRGQGETQYF.

The chain couples TRBV20-1 to TRBJ2-3, with a possible D match to TRBD1 (7 bases). The CDR3 is made up of 13 amino acids. The V gene's germline CDR1 is DFQATT and CDR2 SNEGSKA (reference sequence). The germline V and J ends were trimmed by 7 bases and 6 bases, with 17 bases remaining between them. Written as DNA, the CDR3 is TGCAGTGTCCCCGACAGGGAGGTGGATACGCAGTATTTT. Amino acids: CSVPDREVDTQYF.

This clonotype was found many times. V is TRBV5-5 and J is TRBJ2-5; D perhaps matches TRBD2 (5 bases). CDR3 size: 13 residues. The V gene's germline CDR1 is SGHKS and CDR2 YYEKEE (reference sequence). V lost 3 bases, J lost 3 bases, and 9 bases lay in between. The CDR3 DNA reads as TGTGCCAGCAGCTACGGACTGGAAGAGACCCAGTACTTC. Its translation is CASSYGLEETQYF.

This chain uses TRBV7-2 with TRBJ2-7, with D perhaps matching TRBD2 (5 bases). CDR1 SGHTA and CDR2 FQGNSA come from the germline V gene. This CDR3 is built from 12 residues. Trimming took 4 bases from V and 5 from J, leaving 9 bases between them. The CDR3 bases are TGTGCCAGCAGCTCCTACGGGGACGAGCAGTACTTC. As protein: CASSSYGDEQYF.

A note on this clonotype: The junction departs from germline at one end; a sequencing error may be responsible. The chain has TRBV7-3 and TRBJ2-3, with 7 bases aligning to TRBD2. Germline V gene data show CDR1 as SGHTA and CDR2 as FQGTGA. The CDR3 extends over 16 amino acids. This CDR3 is CDSSLTGGLATDTQYF. Here the CDR3 DNA reads TGTGACAGCAGCTTAACGGGGGGTCTAGCGACAGATACGCAGTATTTT.

The chain carries TRBV24-1 and TRBJ2-7; possible D gene TRBD2, 6 bases. CDR1 KGHDR and CDR2 SFDVKD come from the germline V gene. Trimming removed 4 bases from V and 0 bases from J, with 9 bases in between. The CDR3 length is 14 residues. CDR3 sequence reads: CATSDPGDSYEQYF. CDR3 coding DNA: TGTGCCACCAGTGACCCGGGGGACTCCTACGAGCAGTACTTC.

Ten or more counts support this clonotype. The rearrangement links TRBV9 to TRBJ2-1; the match to TRBD2 covers 8 bases. Unmatched junction bases numbered 11, after V lost 6 bases and J lost 9 bases. Germline V lookup: CDR1 SGDLS, CDR2 YYNGEE. The length of the CDR3 is 14 residues. The CDR3 nucleotides are TGTGCCAGCACCCCCGGGGGGGCCGTCGGTGAGCAGTTCTTC. Its translation is CASTPGGAVGEQFF.

For this clonotype: An end of the junction differs from the germline gene, which may be a read error. The rearrangement uses TRBV6-2 or TRBV6-3 and TRBJ2-7, with TRBD2 identical over 8 bases. Looked up from germline, CDR1 is MNHEY and CDR2 is SVGEGT. This CDR3 is built from 13 residues. The CDR3 bases are TGTGCCTGCAGTTACTCGACTATGGGACTAGAGTACTTC. Its protein product is CACSYSTMGLEYF.

Of note for this clonotype: A much larger clone differs by one base, so this may be a read error. J is TRBJ2-1 and V is TRBV7-9, with D perhaps TRBD2 (6 bases). Germline CDR1 is SEHNR and CDR2 is FQNEAQ (reference sequence). The CDR3 is 15 residues long. The CDR3 bases are TGTGCCGGCAGCCTAGGGGCGGGGTTATACAATGAGCAGTTCTTC. Amino acid sequence: CAGSLGAGLYNEQFF.

The chain carries TRBV20-1 and TRBJ2-3; D unresolved. CDR3 size: 14 residues. Germline V gene sequence: CDR1 DFQATT, CDR2 SNEGSKA (reference sequence). V was clipped by 5 bases and J by 0 bases, with 12 bases between them. The CDR3 nucleotides read TGCAGTGCTCCCCGGTCGTTGAGCACAGATACGCAGTATTTT. Protein: CSAPRSLSTDTQYF.

This clonotype was seen only a few times. The V gene is TRBV11-2, the J gene TRBJ2-7, with a tentative D call TRBD2 (6 bases). The CDR3 covers 17 residues. V was cut by 5 bases and J by 0 bases, with 20 bases left in between. CDR1 is SGHAT and CDR2 is FQNNGV in the germline V gene. CDR3 sequence: CASSQTWVGGHSYEQYF. The CDR3 DNA sequence: TGTGCCAGCAGCCAGACATGGGTGGGAGGTCACTCCTACGAGCAGTACTTC. Full variable domain (remainder filled in from reference TRBV11-2 and TRBJ2-7): EAGVAQSPRYKIIEKRQSVAFWCNPISGHATLYWYQQILGQGPKLLIQFQNNGVVDDSQLPKDRFSAERLKGVDSTLKIQPAKLEDSAVYLCASSQTWVGGHSYEQYFGPGTRLTVT.

This chain connects TRBV20-1 to TRBJ2-5; 7 bases are shared with TRBD1. Trimming at V came to 5 bases and at J to 5 bases, leaving 2 bases not matched to a gene. The CDR3 sequence is 11 residues long. The V gene's germline CDR1 is DFQATT and CDR2 SNEGSKA (reference sequence). As DNA, the CDR3 is TGCAGTGCTCTACAGGGGGAGACCCAGTACTTC. The encoded protein is CSALQGETQYF.

This clonotype was counted between two and nine times. The V call is TRBV20-1, the J call TRBJ1-5, with a weak D call TRBD1 (6 bases). This CDR3 contains 15 residues. V lost 5 bases and J 4 bases, leaving 18 bases between the germline ends. The V gene's germline CDR1 is DFQATT and CDR2 SNEGSKA (reference sequence). The CDR3 reads CSAQSDRRVNQPQHF. CDR3 in DNA: TGCAGTGCTCAAAGCGACAGGAGGGTTAATCAGCCCCAGCATTTT.

This clonotype was seen more than once but under ten times. At one end, the junction sequence differs from germline, possibly due to a read error. DNA for the CDR3: TGTTCCAGTACCGGGGGCAGCTCCTACGAGCAGTACTTC. This sequence encodes CSSTGGSSYEQYF. The chain joins TRBV2 to TRBJ2-7, with D perhaps assigned TRBD1 or TRBD2 (6 bases each). The CDR3 totals 13 residues. Germline V CDR1 and CDR2: SNHLY, FYNNEI. The full variable domain, in which reference TRBV2 and TRBJ2-7 provide the parts outside the CDR3, is EPEVTQTPSHQVTQMGQEVILRCVPISNHLYFYWYRQILGQKVEFLVSFYNNEISEKSEIFDDQFSVERPDGSNFTLKIRSTKLEDSAMYFCSSTGGSSYEQYFGPGTRLTVT.

The rearrangement uses TRBV6-2 or TRBV6-3 and TRBJ1-4; D gene ambiguous. V was shortened by 2 bases and J by 8 bases, with 9 bases between the two germline ends. Germline-derived CDR1 and CDR2 are MNHEY and SVGEGT. The CDR3 sequence is 13 residues long. CDR3 sequence reads: CASSYDWREKLFF. The CDR3 nucleotides read TGTGCCAGCAGTTACGACTGGAGGGAAAAACTGTTTTTT.

The chain combines TRBV3-1 with TRBJ2-7; the match to TRBD2 covers 15 bases. Germline V CDR1 and CDR2: LGHDT, YNNKEL (reference sequence). V was clipped by 3 bases and J by 7 bases; unmatched bases: 7. This CDR3 region has 16 residues. The CDR3 reads CASSHAGLAGGNEQYF. The CDR3 nucleotides read TGTGCCAGCAGCCACGCGGGACTAGCGGGGGGCAATGAGCAGTACTTC.